This TCR beta chain came from a study of blood T cell repertoires in COVID-19. This clone was counted only a few times. The CDR3 loop spans 14 amino acids. CDR1 is SQVTM and CDR2 is ANQGSEA in the germline V gene. Losses at the gene ends were 8 bases for V and 3 bases for J; bases not matched to a gene: 12. Original analysis: Estimation of nucleated cell counts relied on the amplification of reference gene primers. Data came from immunoSEQ multiplex PCR; TCRdb stores just in-frame clones and leaves some out. That table furnishes V, J and clone size, whereas the DNA furnished D and trimming. The repertoire includes approximately 150,000 clones, 85% to 90% of them detected once, and just over 2.5% sits in the top ten.

The rearrangement joins TRBV29-1 to TRBJ1-1, with TRBD1 matching 7 bases. The receptor comes from a woman of 80 years or more with COVID-19, enrolled during active disease. The sequenced material came from peripheral blood. The CDR3, as DNA: TGCAGCATAAAGAGGACAGGAAGGGACACTGAAGCTTTCTTT. Its protein is CSIKRTGRDTEAFF. The full variable domain, in which reference TRBV29-1 and TRBJ1-1 provide the parts outside the CDR3, is SAVISQKPSRDICQRGTSLTIQCQVDSQVTMMFWYRQQPGQSLTLIATANQGSEATYESGFVIDKFPISRPNLTFSTLTVSNMSPEDSSIYLCSIKRTGRDTEAFFGQGTRLTVV.